The sample holds a few counts of the clone carrying this TCR beta chain. This sample was taken from a study of T cell changes during pregnancy in multiple sclerosis. Trimming left V 6 bases short and J 5 bases short, with 14 bases between. The CDR3 extends over 13 amino acids. Germline V CDR1 and CDR2: SNHLY, FYNNEI. Profiling relied on immunoSEQ multiplex PCR, and the TCRdb table lists in-frame clones only, not all of them. The sample has approximately 40,000 clones, 88% seen once. The rearrangement joins TRBV2 to TRBJ2-7; the D is unclear. This TCR was recovered from a female donor in good health, enrolled as a control in a pregnancy study. This specimen consisted of peripheral blood, obtained in the first trimester of pregnancy. The CDR3 here is CASRDHRSNEQYF. In DNA form, the CDR3 reads TGTGCCAGCAGGGATCATAGGAGTAACGAGCAGTACTTC.